Listed below are T cell receptor beta chains from one sample, sequenced in a study of memory CD4+ T cells and cytomegalovirus serostatus. Sequencing used immunoSEQ multiplex PCR; TCRdb keeps in-frame clones, though not all of them. The top ten hold more than 0.65% of the sample, which has under 55,000 clones, 78% seen once. Sequencing was performed on memory CD4+ T cells from blood. Receptors were obtained from an adult in good health and CMV-seronegative. The CDR3 runs from the conserved cysteine through the conserved F or W. A D gene is named only where the DNA matches it firmly.

CDR3aa | d_gene | j_gene | v_gene
CASSVLGSGDTQYF | NA | TRBJ2-3 | TRBV9
CASSRETAKNTEAFF | NA | TRBJ1-1 | TRBV9
CASSPREGNEKLFF | NA | TRBJ1-4 | TRBV7-8
CASSLGQQTYEQYF | TRBD1 | TRBJ2-7 | TRBV5-6
CASSPYPGADTQYF | NA | TRBJ2-3 | TRBV18
CASSANAPQHF | NA | TRBJ1-5 | TRBV28
CATGQGDSGNTIYF | TRBD1 | TRBJ1-3 | TRBV10-3
CASSQDWTRDTEAFF | NA | TRBJ1-1 | TRBV14
CASSFPYTTNEQFF | NA | TRBJ2-1 | TRBV5-4
CSVDSPGKNEQYF | NA | TRBJ2-7 | TRBV29-1
CASSPGGRTTYEQYF | NA | TRBJ2-7 | TRBV25-1
CASSLSTGEGEKLFF | TRBD1 | TRBJ1-4 | TRBV5-1
CASSPLGLAGLTGELFF | TRBD2 | TRBJ2-2 | TRBV28
CASSGTSGRVRNEQFF | TRBD2 | TRBJ2-1 | TRBV5-4
CASYPGQGFGSNQPQHF | TRBD1 | TRBJ1-5 | TRBV19
CASSQLGTGNTEAFF | NA | TRBJ1-1 | TRBV4-1
CASSAAPERQPQHF | NA | TRBJ1-5 | TRBV9
CASSLFQGSGEAFF | NA | TRBJ1-1 | TRBV7-3
CASSWGFGTGNTDTQYF | TRBD1 | TRBJ2-3 | TRBV5-1
CASSEDTARGELFF | NA | TRBJ2-2 | TRBV6-1
CASSAQGRNTEAFF | NA | TRBJ1-1 | TRBV2
CAGGRANTEAFF | NA | TRBJ1-1 | TRBV7-9
CASSLNSGKLFF | NA | TRBJ1-4 | TRBV2
CASSESPSLSSYNEQFF | NA | TRBJ2-1 | TRBV25-1